Shown below are 30 T cell receptor beta chains from a single sample sequenced in a study of CD8+CD57+ T cells in acquired aplastic anemia. Genomic DNA provided the template from which TCR beta VDJ and CDR3 profiles were obtained. TCRdb fed the reads into MiXCR, producing one record per CDR3 protein. The data show 120,000 or so distinct CDR3 sequences, about 40% seen once. Patients selected for sequencing had displayed CD8+CD57+ cell expansion by flow cytometry. Sequences were obtained from sorted CD4+, CD8+, or CD8+CD57+ T cells (not recorded which) from PBMCs. Receptors were obtained from a human donor with aplastic anemia.

Many counts were recorded for this clonotype. The V call is TRBV24-1, the J call TRBJ2-2, with 10 bases identical to TRBD2. Germline V gives CDR1 KGHDR, CDR2 SFDVKD. V lost 4 bases, J lost 3 bases, and 16 bases stayed unmatched. CDR3 length equals 20 residues. Written as DNA, the CDR3 is TGTGCCACCAGTGACCCCTTAGAGCGGGGGGGCCGTCGGGACACCGGGGAGCTGTTTTTT. The encoded protein is CATSDPLERGGRRDTGELFF.

A few counts support this clonotype. The chain carries TRBV10-2 and TRBJ1-1, with D possibly TRBD1 on 6 matching bases. The CDR3 totals 14 residues. V shed 6 bases and J shed 4 bases, with 15 bases lying between them. Per the germline V gene, CDR1 is WSHSY and CDR2 is SAAADI. The CDR3 DNA reads as TGCGCCAGCAGGCCTAGAGGAGGGGGCACTGAAGCTTTCTTT. Translation gives CASRPRGGGTEAFF.

This clonotype was recorded a few times. The rearrangement uses TRBV24-1 and TRBJ2-7; no firm D call. The germline gives CDR1 KGHDR, CDR2 SFDVKD. Trimming took off 3 bases at V and 3 bases at J, with 8 bases between the two ends. The length of the CDR3 is 13 residues. The CDR3 loop reads CATSDVSGYEQYF. DNA for the CDR3: TGTGCCACCAGTGATGTCAGTGGCTACGAGCAGTACTTC.

V gene TRBV14 combines with J gene TRBJ1-1; D uncertain. Trimming took 6 bases from V and 8 from J, leaving 19 bases between them. Germline values: CDR1 SGHDN, CDR2 FVKESK. This CDR3 has 14 residues. This chain's CDR3 is CASSYSKLRREAFF. CDR3 sequence (DNA): TGTGCCAGCAGTTACTCGAAGTTGAGGCGGGAAGCTTTCTTT.

This clonotype was observed a handful of times. It may be a read error: a sequence one base away is much more abundant. A read error is likely, as this CDR3 ends without the conserved phenylalanine or tryptophan. CDR3 bases: TGTGCCAGCAGCCGGGACGCCGGCTCTGGAAACACCATATATTCT. This translates into CASSRDAGSGNTIYS. The V and J genes are TRBV7-7 and TRBJ1-3, with D perhaps matching TRBD1 (5 bases). CDR1 SSHAT and CDR2 FNYEAQ come from the germline V gene (reference sequence). The V gene lost 5 bases and the J gene lost 0 bases, with 11 bases spanning the gap. The CDR3 runs to 15 residues.

About this clonotype itself: Just one base apart from a much larger clone, this may be a read error. This chain connects TRBV11-1 to TRBJ2-1; 7 bases match TRBD1. The germline gives CDR1 SGHAT, CDR2 FQDESV (reference sequence). The CDR3 is made up of 14 amino acids. The trim removed 5 bases at V and 9 bases at J, leaving 10 bases unmatched. The CDR3 DNA follows: TGTGCCAGCAGCGGGGGACAGTTTTTCGCTGAGCAGTTCTTC. It translates to CASSGGQFFAEQFF. Combining the CDR3 with reference TRBV11-1 and TRBJ2-1 gives the whole variable domain EAEVAQSPRYKITEKSQAVAFWCDPISGHATLYWYRQILGQGPELLVQFQDESVVDDSQLPKDRFSAERLKGVDSTLKIQPAELGDSAMYLCASSGGQFFAEQFFGPGTRLTVL.

This clonotype has ten or more counts. The gene calls are TRBV5-6 and TRBJ1-6; 7 nucleotides line up with TRBD1. The V segment lost 6 bases and the J segment 9 bases; nucleotides outside the gene matches: 12. The germline V gene has CDR1 SGHDT and CDR2 YYEEEE. CDR3 size: 15 residues. CDR3 in DNA: TGTGCCAGCAACGTCTTTCCAGGGGGAAGTTCACCCCTCCACTTT. The encoded protein is CASNVFPGGSSPLHF.

Many counts were recorded for this clonotype. The genes are TRBV5-1 and TRBJ2-7; 8 bases are shared with TRBD1. Germline V CDR1 and CDR2: SGHRS, YFSETQ. The CDR3 totals 14 residues. J was trimmed by 6 bases and V by 3 bases; bases with no gene match: 8. CDR3 sequence: CASSSDRGRGEQYF. DNA of the CDR3: TGCGCCAGCAGCTCCGACAGGGGAAGAGGCGAGCAGTACTTC.

J is TRBJ2-3 and V is TRBV30, with TRBD1 matching 8 bases. J gave up 0 bases and V 0 bases, and 8 bases lay outside the gene matches. CDR1 is GTSNPN, CDR2 SVGIG, per germline (reference sequence). CDR3 length: 17 residues. CDR3 loop: CAWSVHWTGPSTDTQYF. In DNA, the CDR3 is TGTGCCTGGAGTGTACATTGGACAGGGCCTAGCACAGATACGCAGTATTTT.

This clonotype appeared many times. CDR3 bases: TGCAGTGCTACGGACAAAACGAACACTGAAGCTTTCTTT. It translates to CSATDKTNTEAFF. The J gene is TRBJ1-1, the V gene TRBV20-1; D may be TRBD1 (5 bases). CDR1 is DFQATT, CDR2 SNEGSKA, per germline (reference sequence). This CDR3 region has 13 residues. Trimming removed 4 bases from V and 1 base from J, with 10 bases in between.

The chain links TRBV2 to TRBJ1-2; maybe TRBD1 (5 bases). CDR1 is SNHLY, CDR2 FYNNEI, per germline. The CDR3 is made up of 11 amino acids. CDR3: CAAGVSGGYTF. The CDR3 DNA reads TGTGCGGCGGGGGTGTCGGGCGGCTACACCTTC.

This chain connects TRBV2 to TRBJ1-5, with a weak D call TRBD1 (6 bases). CDR3 length equals 16 residues. Germline CDR1 SNHLY, CDR2 FYNNEI. Deletions cut 2 bases from V and 4 bases from J, with 15 bases between. The CDR3 nucleotides read TGTGCCAGCAGTGAAAGGGGGATCAATGGTAATCAGCCCCAGCATTTT. This gives the protein CASSERGINGNQPQHF.

The chain employs TRBV20-1 and TRBJ1-1; 12 bases agree with TRBD1. J lost 10 bases, V lost 6 bases, and 12 bases had no gene match. Per the germline V gene, CDR1 is DFQATT and CDR2 is SNEGSKA (reference sequence). The CDR3 loop spans 14 amino acids. CDR3 sequence: CSANGGQGAGGAFF. The DNA of the CDR3 is TGCAGTGCAAATGGGGGACAGGGGGCAGGGGGAGCTTTCTTT.

This clonotype was seen only a few times. The chain joins TRBV6-2 or TRBV6-3 to TRBJ1-2; no reliable D call. V was shortened by 4 bases and J by 5 bases, with 11 bases between the two germline ends. Germline CDR1 reads MNHEY; CDR2 reads SVGEGT. The CDR3 consists of 13 residues. The CDR3 reads CASSSHAAYGYTF. The CDR3 coding sequence is TGTGCCAGCAGTTCTCACGCTGCATATGGCTACACCTTC.

This clonotype was counted many times. The chain links TRBV6-1 to TRBJ2-7; the match to TRBD2 covers 7 bases. CDR1 and CDR2 from the germline V gene are MNHNS and SASEGT. V trimming: 7 bases; J trimming: 0 bases; junction bases outside the gene matches: 15. The CDR3 sequence is 17 residues long. The CDR3 spells CASTPGGSGPSSYEQYF. The CDR3 DNA reads as TGTGCCAGCACCCCCGGGGGTAGCGGGCCTAGCTCCTACGAGCAGTACTTC.

The V gene is TRBV19, the J gene TRBJ1-1; a possible D gene is TRBD1 (6 bases). Per germline, CDR1 LNHDA and CDR2 SQIVND (reference sequence). The CDR3 totals 13 residues. With 10 bases removed from V and 3 bases from J, the gap between germline ends came to 15 bases. CDR3 nucleotide sequence: TGTGCCACGAGGACAGTCAGGGACACTGAAGCTTTCTTT. This translates into CATRTVRDTEAFF.

The chain is built from TRBV18 and TRBJ1-1, with TRBD1 matching 12 bases. The CDR3 has 16 residues. The V gene's germline CDR1 is KGHSH and CDR2 LQKENI. The V gene end was trimmed by 6 bases and the J gene end by 1 base; junction bases not matched to a gene: 6. The DNA of the CDR3 is TGTGCCAGCTCCGAGGGACAGGGGGCACGGAACACTGAAGCTTTCTTT. As protein: CASSEGQGARNTEAFF.

The V call is TRBV25-1, the J call TRBJ1-6, with a tentative D call TRBD1 (6 bases). The CDR3 length is 14 residues. V shed 8 bases and J shed 7 bases, with 15 bases lying between them. Germline-derived CDR1 and CDR2 are MGHDK and SYGVNS. The CDR3 sequence is CASADTGFNSPLHF. Here the CDR3 DNA reads TGTGCCAGCGCTGACACAGGGTTCAATTCACCCCTCCACTTT.

The V call is TRBV12-3 or TRBV12-4, the J call TRBJ2-1; TRBD2 is a possible D gene (5 bases). CDR3 length equals 13 residues. Trimming cost V 2 bases and J 7 bases, with 9 bases left between them. DNA of the CDR3: TGTGCCAGCAGTTTAAGGGAGAGAAATGAGCAGTTCTTC. Residues: CASSLRERNEQFF.

This clonotype was recorded many times. V and J are TRBV6-1 and TRBJ2-3; 7 bases are a match to TRBD2. Trimming at V came to 10 bases and at J to 0 bases, leaving 10 bases not matched to a gene. Germline V CDR1 and CDR2: MNHNS, SASEGT. This CDR3 spans 15 amino acids. CDR3 DNA sequence: TGTGCCATCTCGGAGACTAGCCTTAGCACAGATACGCAGTATTTT. Amino acids: CAISETSLSTDTQYF.

This clonotype has more than one count but fewer than ten. The chain couples TRBV11-1 to TRBJ2-3; D remains unclear. Trimming shortened V by 1 base and J by 2 bases, and 13 bases separated the two germline ends. Germline CDR1 is SGHAT and CDR2 is FQDESV (reference sequence). CDR3 length: 16 residues. The CDR3 loop reads CASSLVLVSPTDTQYF. CDR3 sequence (DNA): TGTGCCAGCAGCTTAGTGTTGGTCTCCCCCACAGATACGCAGTATTTT.

With respect to this clonotype: As the CDR3 is not closed by the conserved phenylalanine or tryptophan, this likely results from a read error. The V gene is TRBV10-3, the J gene TRBJ2-5; TRBD2 might be the D (6 bases). The CDR3 totals 18 residues. Deletions cut 8 bases from V and 0 bases from J, with 25 bases between. The germline V gene encodes CDR1 ENHRY and CDR2 SYGVKD. CDR3: CAIGASVGEGGYQETQYL. DNA for the CDR3: TGTGCCATCGGTGCCTCGGTCGGGGAAGGAGGGTACCAAGAGACCCAGTACCTC.

Many counts were recorded for this clonotype. DNA of the CDR3: TGCGCCAGCAGCCAAGTTGGGGGGAACACTGAAGCTTTCTTT. It encodes CASSQVGGNTEAFF. V and J are TRBV4-1 and TRBJ1-1; the D gene is possibly TRBD1 (5 bases). From germline, CDR1 is MGHRA and CDR2 YSYEKL. The CDR3 consists of 14 residues. V was cut by 1 base and J by 1 base, with 7 bases left in between.

This clonotype occurred many times. The chain combines TRBV6-1 with TRBJ1-5; D perhaps matches TRBD1 (5 bases). The CDR3 is made up of 14 amino acids. Germline-derived CDR1 and CDR2 are MNHNS and SASEGT. V lost 6 bases, J lost 4 bases, and 13 bases lay in between. The CDR3 sequence: CASRAGQGNQPQHF. In DNA form, the CDR3 reads TGTGCCAGCAGAGCGGGGCAGGGTAATCAGCCCCAGCATTTT.

This chain uses TRBV4-3 with TRBJ2-1, with TRBD1 identical over 8 bases. CDR3 size: 16 residues. CDR1 and CDR2 (germline): LGHNA, YSLEER. With V trimmed by 0 bases and J by 3 bases, 4 bases remained unmatched. CDR3 DNA: TGCGCCAGCAGCCAAGATTCAGGGGGCCTCTACAATGAGCAGTTCTTC. Protein: CASSQDSGGLYNEQFF.

This clonotype was seen more than once but under ten times. The chain links TRBV2 to TRBJ1-2; D remains unclear. The germline gives CDR1 SNHLY, CDR2 FYNNEI. V dropped 6 bases and J dropped 6 bases, with 8 bases sitting between them. The CDR3 is 11 residues long. CDR3 sequence reads: CASSLADGYTF. Written as DNA, the CDR3 is TGTGCCAGCAGCCTGGCGGATGGCTACACCTTC. The complete variable domain, with remaining parts taken from reference TRBV2 and TRBJ1-2, reads EPEVTQTPSHQVTQMGQEVILRCVPISNHLYFYWYRQILGQKVEFLVSFYNNEISEKSEIFDDQFSVERPDGSNFTLKIRSTKLEDSAMYFCASSLADGYTFGSGTRLTVV.

The gene calls are TRBV15 and TRBJ1-2; no definite D call. CDR1 LNHNV and CDR2 YYDKDF come from the germline V gene (reference sequence). The CDR3 is 13 amino acids. Trimming took off 5 bases at V and 4 bases at J, with 11 bases between the two ends. CDR3 region: CATSVKPGYGYTF. The CDR3 DNA sequence: TGTGCCACCAGCGTAAAGCCTGGCTATGGCTACACCTTC.

In its sample, this clonotype was seen a few times. This chain uses TRBV5-6 with TRBJ1-1; maybe TRBD1 (5 bases). V lost 5 bases, J lost 5 bases, and 13 bases lay in between. Germline CDR1 reads SGHDT; CDR2 reads YYEEEE. The CDR3 contains 13 residues. CDR3 sequence reads: CASSPGLWTEAFF. CDR3 nucleotides: TGTGCCAGCAGTCCAGGGCTTTGGACTGAAGCTTTCTTT.

The sample holds many counts of this clonotype. V usage is TRBV6-1 and J usage is TRBJ1-2; 7 nucleotides align to TRBD1. Germline CDR1 reads MNHNS; CDR2 reads SASEGT. With 6 bases clipped from V and 7 bases from J, the junction kept 8 bases outside the gene matches. The length of the CDR3 is 13 residues. The CDR3 DNA reads TGTGCCAGCAGCGTAGACAGGGCGGCTGGCTACACCTTC. Protein sequence: CASSVDRAAGYTF.

Of note for this clonotype: A much larger clone lies one base from this, so it may be a read error. This chain connects TRBV4-3 to TRBJ2-2; D could derive from TRBD1 or TRBD2 (6 bases each). CDR3 length: 17 residues. V was clipped by 4 bases and J by 5 bases, with 20 bases between them. Germline V gene sequence: CDR1 LGHNA, CDR2 YSLEER. CDR3 protein: CASSPLGLTTGTGELFF. CDR3 coding DNA: TGCGCCAGCAGCCCACTCGGACTAACGACAGGAACCGGGGAGCTGTTTTTT.